This TCR beta chain was observed in a study of T cell responses to AZD1222 COVID-19 vaccine. Clones were sequenced by immunoSEQ multiplex PCR, and TCRdb holds only the in-frame ones, with some missing. Found here are some 150,000 clones; the top ten clones hold approximately 2%. This CDR3 comprises 14 residues. Trimming took 2 bases from V and 0 from J, leaving 6 bases between them. The germline CDR1 and CDR2 sequences are SEHNR and FQNEAQ (reference sequence). Details on this clone: What it recognizes is unknown.

Overall study results and limits: White British ancestry dominated among donors, who included more females, and clonal diversity was possibly underestimated. Dominant at 160-218 and 743-854, vaccine-associated CD4 TCRs also spanned spike.

This receptor was obtained from an adult in good health. This chain links TRBV7-9 with TRBJ2-3; D gene uncertain. The sequencing sample was made of peripheral blood. CDR3 in amino acids: CASSLTSSTDTQYF. As DNA, the CDR3 is TGTGCCAGCAGCTTAACGTCTAGCACAGATACGCAGTATTTT. Based on the CDR3 plus reference TRBV7-9 and TRBJ2-3, the full variable domain is DTGVSQNPRHKITKRGQNVTFRCDPISEHNRLYWYRQTLGQGPEFLTYFQNEAQLEKSRLLSDRFSAERPKGSFSTLEIQRTEQGDSAMYLCASSLTSSTDTQYFGPGTRLTVL.